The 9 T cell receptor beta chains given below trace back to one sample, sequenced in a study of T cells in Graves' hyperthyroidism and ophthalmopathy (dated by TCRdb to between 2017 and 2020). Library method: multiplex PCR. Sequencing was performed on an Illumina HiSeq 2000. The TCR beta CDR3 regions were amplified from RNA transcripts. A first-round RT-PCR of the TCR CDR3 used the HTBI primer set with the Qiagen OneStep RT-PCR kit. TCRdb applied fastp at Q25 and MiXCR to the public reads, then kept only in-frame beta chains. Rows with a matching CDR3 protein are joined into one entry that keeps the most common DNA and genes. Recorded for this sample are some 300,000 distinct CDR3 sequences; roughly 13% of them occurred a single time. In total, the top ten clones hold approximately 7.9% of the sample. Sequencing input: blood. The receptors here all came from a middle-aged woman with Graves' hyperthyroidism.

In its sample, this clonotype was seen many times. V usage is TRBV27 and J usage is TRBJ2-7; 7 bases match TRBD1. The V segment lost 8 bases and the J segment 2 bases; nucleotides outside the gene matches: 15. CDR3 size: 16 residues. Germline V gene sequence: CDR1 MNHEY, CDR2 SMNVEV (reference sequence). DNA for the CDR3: TGTGCCAGCTCCTTGGGACAGTCCTACTCACCCTACGAGCAGTACTTC. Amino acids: CASSLGQSYSPYEQYF.

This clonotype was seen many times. The DNA of the CDR3 is TGTGCCAGCAGCTCAGCTTCCTACGAGCAGTACTTC. Translating it yields CASSSASYEQYF. The chain employs TRBV7-9 and TRBJ2-7; the D is unclear. V was pared by 4 bases and J by 1 base, with 5 bases between. CDR1 and CDR2 (germline): SEHNR, FQNEAQ (reference sequence). This CDR3 is 12 amino acids long.

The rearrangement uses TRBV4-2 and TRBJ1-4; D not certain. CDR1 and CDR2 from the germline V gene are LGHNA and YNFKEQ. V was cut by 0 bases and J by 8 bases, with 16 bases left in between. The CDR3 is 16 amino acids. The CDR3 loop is CASSQEDSGLGEKLFF. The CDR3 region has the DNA TGTGCCAGCAGCCAAGAAGATTCCGGGCTTGGCGAAAAACTGTTTTTT.

CDR3 sequence: CASSFTSGKETQYF. For the CDR3, the DNA is TGTGCCAGCAGCTTTACTAGCGGGAAAGAGACCCAGTACTTC. The chain employs TRBV7-9 and TRBJ2-5; 10 nucleotides match TRBD2. V lost 3 bases, J lost 3 bases, and 1 base stayed unmatched. Germline assignment: CDR1 SEHNR and CDR2 FQNEAQ (reference sequence). This CDR3 has 14 amino acids.

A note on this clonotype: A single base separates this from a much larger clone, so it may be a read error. The CDR3 loop is CASSQDPRIASDSPLHF. As DNA, the CDR3 is TGTGCCAGCAGCCAAGATCCCAGGATAGCCAGTGATTCACCCCTCCACTTT. The chain uses TRBV3-1 and TRBJ1-6; D ambiguous. Germline loops: CDR1 LGHDT, CDR2 YNNKEL (reference sequence). The CDR3 covers 17 residues. V gave up 0 bases and J gave up 8 bases, with 17 bases separating them.

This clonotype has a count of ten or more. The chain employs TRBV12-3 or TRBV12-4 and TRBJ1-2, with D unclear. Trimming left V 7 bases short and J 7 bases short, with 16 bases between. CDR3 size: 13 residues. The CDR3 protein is CASTTLSGRGYTF. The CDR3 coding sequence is TGTGCCAGCACTACATTATCGGGTCGTGGCTACACCTTC.

CDR3 in amino acids: CASSIGRLTSTDTQYF. The CDR3, as DNA: TGTGCCAGTAGTATTGGACGCCTCACAAGCACAGATACGCAGTATTTT. The chain is built from TRBV19 and TRBJ2-3; no firm D call. The germline gives CDR1 LNHDA, CDR2 SQIVND (reference sequence). Trimming took 3 bases from V and 0 from J, leaving 13 bases between them. This CDR3 has 16 amino acids.

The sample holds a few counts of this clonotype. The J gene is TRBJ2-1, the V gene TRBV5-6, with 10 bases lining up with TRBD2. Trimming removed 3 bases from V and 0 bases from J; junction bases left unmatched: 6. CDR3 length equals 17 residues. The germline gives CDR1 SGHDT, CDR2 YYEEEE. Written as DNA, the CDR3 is TGTGCCAGCAGCTGGAGCGGGAGGGATAGCTCCTACAATGAGCAGTTCTTC. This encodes CASSWSGRDSSYNEQFF.

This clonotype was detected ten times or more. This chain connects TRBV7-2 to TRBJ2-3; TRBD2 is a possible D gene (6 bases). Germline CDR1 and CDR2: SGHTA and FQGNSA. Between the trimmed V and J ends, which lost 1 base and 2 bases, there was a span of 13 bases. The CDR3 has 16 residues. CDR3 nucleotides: TGTGCCAGCAGCTTAGGGGTGCTAGCGTCCACAGATACGCAGTATTTT. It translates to CASSLGVLASTDTQYF. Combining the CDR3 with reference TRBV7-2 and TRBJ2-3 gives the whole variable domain GAGVSQSPSNKVTEKGKDVELRCDPISGHTALYWYRQSLGQGLEFLIYFQGNSAPDKSGLPSDRFSAERTGGSVSTLTIQRTQQEDSAVYLCASSLGVLASTDTQYFGPGTRLTVL.